This T cell receptor (beta chain) was identified during a study of metastatic and nonmetastatic thyroid tumors. This clone showed up many times. The antigen remains undetermined. Patients had received no treatment of any kind before thyroid surgery. TCRdb reanalyzed the PCR reads with MiXCR. Among some 24,000 clones listed, around 20% were seen once. The length of the CDR3 is 15 residues. V lost 4 bases and J 3 bases, leaving 14 bases between the germline ends. Germline CDR1 MDHEN, CDR2 SYDVKM. Whole-study results and caveats: Malignant thyroid tumors reportedly had TCR beta diversity that was significantly higher than in benign nodules, in blood and tumor.

The chain combines TRBV28 with TRBJ2-3, with a weak D call TRBD1 (6 bases). The sample was blood. The TCR originated in a male donor with papillary thyroid cancer or a benign thyroid nodule (not recorded which). Some clones in this sample may be carry-over from other donors' samples. As DNA, the CDR3 is TGTGCCAGCAGTTGGGTTTCGAGGGGGACAGATACGCAGTATTTT. It translates to CASSWVSRGTDTQYF.